The sequence of this T cell receptor beta chain was determined in a study of naive and memory T cell subsets. Germline CDR1 reads SGHVS; CDR2 reads FQNEAQ. J gave up 2 bases and V 6 bases, and 15 bases lay outside the gene matches. The CDR3 loop spans 18 amino acids. Broader study findings: Findings for naive and memory subsets could not be checked against ground truth. Especially in CD8 cells, naive repertoires contained a few larger clonotypes, possibly CD45RA-re-expressing memory cells.

The beta constant-region primer was an equimolar mix of two oligonucleotides covering TRBC1 and TRBC2. The ligated cDNA underwent four PCR rounds using SP2 and nested alpha and beta constant-region primers. TCRdb passed the UMI-ligation and nested PCR reads through MiXCR, listing each CDR3 protein once. Of under 150,000 distinct CDR3 sequences detected, 15% to 20% appear once; the ten largest clones hold approximately 0.13%. This clonotype was observed a handful of times. Antigen: not known. Separate alpha and beta amplification began at the second PCR step. This sequence originates from a human donor in good health. Sequenced sample: naive CD4+ T cells from blood. The chain is built from TRBV7-8 and TRBJ1-4; TRBD1 matches at 7 bases. CDR3: CASSPKRGGIGTNEKLFF. CDR3 bases: TGTGCCAGCAGTCCCAAAAGAGGGGGCATTGGGACTAATGAAAAACTGTTTTTT. The complete variable domain, with remaining parts taken from reference TRBV7-8 and TRBJ1-4, reads GAGVSQSPRYKVAKRGQDVALRCDPISGHVSLFWYQQALGQGPEFLTYFQNEAQLDKSGLPSDRFFAERPEGSVSTLKIQRTQQEDSAVYLCASSPKRGGIGTNEKLFFGSGTQLSVL.